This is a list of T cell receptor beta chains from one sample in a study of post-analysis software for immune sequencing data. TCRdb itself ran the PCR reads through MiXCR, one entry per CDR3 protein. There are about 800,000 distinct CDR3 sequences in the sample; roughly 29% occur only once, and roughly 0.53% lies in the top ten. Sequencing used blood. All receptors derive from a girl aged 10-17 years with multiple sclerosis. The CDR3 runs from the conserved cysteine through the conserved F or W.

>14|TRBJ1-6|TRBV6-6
CASRETGRNSPLHF
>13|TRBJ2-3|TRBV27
CASSPRYTDTQYF
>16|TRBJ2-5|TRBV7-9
CASSLVASGPQETQYF
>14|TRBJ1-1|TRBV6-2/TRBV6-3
CASSPGDSPTEAFF
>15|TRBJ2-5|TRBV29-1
CSVGVRGLLVETQYF
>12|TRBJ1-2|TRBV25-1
CASSEFGRGYTF
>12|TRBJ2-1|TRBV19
CASRSPHNEQFF
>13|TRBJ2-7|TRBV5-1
CASSSVSNYEQYF
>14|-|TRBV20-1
CSARDALADNEQYF
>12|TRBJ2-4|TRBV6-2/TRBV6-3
CASNARDTFQYF
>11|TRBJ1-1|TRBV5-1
CASRMGTEAFF
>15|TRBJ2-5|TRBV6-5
CASSPGRGNQETQYF
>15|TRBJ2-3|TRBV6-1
CASSEWGILTDTQYF
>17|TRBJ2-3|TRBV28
CASSPVYFGGGQDTQYF
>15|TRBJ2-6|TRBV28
CASTHYSSGANVLTF
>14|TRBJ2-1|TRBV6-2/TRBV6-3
CASQPSGQANEQFF
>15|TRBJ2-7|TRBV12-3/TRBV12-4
CASTLGAAGTYEQYF
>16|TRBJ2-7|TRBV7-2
CASSRDGTSWSREQYF
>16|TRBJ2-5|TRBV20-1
CSASSSLGGGQETQYF
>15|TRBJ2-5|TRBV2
CASSDRVPPSETQYF
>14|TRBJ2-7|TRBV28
CASRFGGSAYEQYF
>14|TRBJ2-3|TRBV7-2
CASSSLLPTDTQYF
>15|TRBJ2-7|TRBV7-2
CASSRGGGTPYEQYF
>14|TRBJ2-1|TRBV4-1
CASGPSGVRNEQFF
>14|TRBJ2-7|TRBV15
CATSIRGETYEQYF
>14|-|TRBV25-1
CASSPRLATYEQYF
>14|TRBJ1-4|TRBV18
CASSRRDSYEKLFF
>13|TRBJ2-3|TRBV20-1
CSATGGVTDTQYF
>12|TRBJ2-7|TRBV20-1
CSGTGDSYEQYF
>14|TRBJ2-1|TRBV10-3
CAISESRGGNEQFF
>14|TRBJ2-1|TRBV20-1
CSARDSISYNEQFF
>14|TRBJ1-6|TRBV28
CASSGVSYNSPLHF
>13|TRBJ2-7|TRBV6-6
CASSSIREREQYF
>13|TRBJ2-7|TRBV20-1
CSAEDQRGYEQYF
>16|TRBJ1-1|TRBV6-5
CASSPIGTGGNTEAFF
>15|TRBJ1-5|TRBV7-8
CASSFRDRSIQPQHF
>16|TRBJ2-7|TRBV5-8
CVSSLGGVGQAYEQYF
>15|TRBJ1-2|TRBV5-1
CASSSLDRGDYGYTF
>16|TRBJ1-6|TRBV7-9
CASSSRTGVMDSPLHF
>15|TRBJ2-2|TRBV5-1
CATTRAGKNTGELFF
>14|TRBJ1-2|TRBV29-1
CSVVKGALSYGYTF
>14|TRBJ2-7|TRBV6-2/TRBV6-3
CASSYSRGPYEQYF
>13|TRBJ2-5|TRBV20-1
CSARNRGKETQYF
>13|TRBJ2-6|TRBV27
CASSSTSGNVPTF
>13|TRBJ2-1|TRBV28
CASSLSLRNEQFF
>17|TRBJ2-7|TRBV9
CASSVGATGTRRYEQYF
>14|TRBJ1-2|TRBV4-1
CASSQGVSGRGYTF
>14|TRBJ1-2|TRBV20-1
CSARGTGGAYGYTF
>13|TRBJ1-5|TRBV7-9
CASSWDGNQPQHF
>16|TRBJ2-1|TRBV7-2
CASSFRGTSGYNEQFF
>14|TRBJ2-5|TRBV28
CASRSSAGGETQYF
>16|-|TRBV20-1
CSTSLPSGRLQETQYF
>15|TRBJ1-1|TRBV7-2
CASSLAPGGYTEAFF
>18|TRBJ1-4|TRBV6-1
CASSPRVGRGLTNEKLFF
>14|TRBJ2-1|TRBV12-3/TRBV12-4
CASSLAGVENEQFF
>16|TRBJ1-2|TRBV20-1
CSAPGSRDLPSYGYTF
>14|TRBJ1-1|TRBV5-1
CASTLTGLNAEAFF
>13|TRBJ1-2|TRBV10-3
CAISDIWIYGYTF
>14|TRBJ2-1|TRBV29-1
CSALDRGLFDEQFF